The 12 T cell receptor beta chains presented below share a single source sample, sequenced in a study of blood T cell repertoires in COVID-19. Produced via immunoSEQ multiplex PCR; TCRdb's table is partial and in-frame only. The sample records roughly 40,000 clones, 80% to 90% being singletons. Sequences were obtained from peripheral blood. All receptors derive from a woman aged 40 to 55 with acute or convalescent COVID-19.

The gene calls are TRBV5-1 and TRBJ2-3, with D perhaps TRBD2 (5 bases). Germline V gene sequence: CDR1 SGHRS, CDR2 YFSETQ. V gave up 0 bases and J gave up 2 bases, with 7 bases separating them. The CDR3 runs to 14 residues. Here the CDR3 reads CASSLGEPTDTQYF. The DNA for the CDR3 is TGCGCCAGCAGCTTGGGGGAGCCCACAGATACGCAGTATTTT.

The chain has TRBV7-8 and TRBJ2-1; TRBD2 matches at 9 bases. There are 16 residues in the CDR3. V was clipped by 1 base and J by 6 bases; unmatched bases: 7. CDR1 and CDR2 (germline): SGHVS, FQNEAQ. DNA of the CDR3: TGTGCCAGCAGCTTAGGGGTAGCGGGGGCTCCCAATGAGCAGTTCTTC. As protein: CASSLGVAGAPNEQFF.

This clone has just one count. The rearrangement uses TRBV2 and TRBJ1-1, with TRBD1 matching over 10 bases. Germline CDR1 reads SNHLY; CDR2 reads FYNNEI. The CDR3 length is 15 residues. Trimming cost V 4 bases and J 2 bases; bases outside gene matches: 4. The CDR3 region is CASSVGQGTNTEAFF. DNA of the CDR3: TGTGCCAGCAGTGTGGGACAGGGGACTAACACTGAAGCTTTCTTT. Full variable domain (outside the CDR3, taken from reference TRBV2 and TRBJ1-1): EPEVTQTPSHQVTQMGQEVILRCVPISNHLYFYWYRQILGQKVEFLVSFYNNEISEKSEIFDDQFSVERPDGSNFTLKIRSTKLEDSAMYFCASSVGQGTNTEAFFGQGTRLTVV.

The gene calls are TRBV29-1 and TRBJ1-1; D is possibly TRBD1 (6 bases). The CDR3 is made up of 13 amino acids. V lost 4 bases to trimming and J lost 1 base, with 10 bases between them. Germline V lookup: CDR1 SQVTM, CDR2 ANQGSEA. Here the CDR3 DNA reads TGCAGCGTTGGGGGGACAAAGAACACTGAAGCTTTCTTT. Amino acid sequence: CSVGGTKNTEAFF.

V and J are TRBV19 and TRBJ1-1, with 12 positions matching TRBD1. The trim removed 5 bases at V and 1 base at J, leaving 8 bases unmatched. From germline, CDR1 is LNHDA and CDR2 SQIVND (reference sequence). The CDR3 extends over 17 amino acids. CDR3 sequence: CASSPGQGAVKNTEAFF. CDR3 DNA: TGTGCCAGTAGTCCGGGACAGGGGGCTGTAAAGAACACTGAAGCTTTCTTT.

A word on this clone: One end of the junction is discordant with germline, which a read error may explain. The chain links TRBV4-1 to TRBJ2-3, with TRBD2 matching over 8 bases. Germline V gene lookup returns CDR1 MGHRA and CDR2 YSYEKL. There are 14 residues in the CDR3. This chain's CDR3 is CASRQAGGTDTQYF. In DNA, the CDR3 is TGCGCCAGCAGACAGGCGGGGGGCACGGATACGCAGTATTTT.

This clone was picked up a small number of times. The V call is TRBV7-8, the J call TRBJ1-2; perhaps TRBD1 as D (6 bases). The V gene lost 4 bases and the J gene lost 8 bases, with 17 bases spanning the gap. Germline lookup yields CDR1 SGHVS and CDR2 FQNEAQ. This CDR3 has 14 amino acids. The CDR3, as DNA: TGTGCCAGCAGCTCCTCCTCAGGGGTCGGAGGCTACACCTTC. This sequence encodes CASSSSSGVGGYTF.

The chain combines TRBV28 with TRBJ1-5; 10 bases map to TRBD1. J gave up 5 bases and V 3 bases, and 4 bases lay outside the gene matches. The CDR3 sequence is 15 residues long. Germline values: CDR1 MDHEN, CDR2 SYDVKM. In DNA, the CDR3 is TGTGCCAGCAGTTTCTCTGGACAGGGGGATCAGCCCCAGCATTTT. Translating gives CASSFSGQGDQPQHF.

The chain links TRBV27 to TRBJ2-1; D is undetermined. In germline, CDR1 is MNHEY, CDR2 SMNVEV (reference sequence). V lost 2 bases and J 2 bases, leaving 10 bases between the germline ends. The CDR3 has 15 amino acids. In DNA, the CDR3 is TGTGCCAGCAGTTTAGGTGGCAGGCCCTACAATGAGCAGTTCTTC. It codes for CASSLGGRPYNEQFF.

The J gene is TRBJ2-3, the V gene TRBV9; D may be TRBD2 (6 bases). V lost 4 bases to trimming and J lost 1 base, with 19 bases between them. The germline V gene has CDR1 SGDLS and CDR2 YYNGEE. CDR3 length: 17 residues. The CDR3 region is CASSLAHGRGGTDTQYF. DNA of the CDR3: TGTGCCAGCAGCCTGGCACACGGGAGAGGAGGCACAGATACGCAGTATTTT.

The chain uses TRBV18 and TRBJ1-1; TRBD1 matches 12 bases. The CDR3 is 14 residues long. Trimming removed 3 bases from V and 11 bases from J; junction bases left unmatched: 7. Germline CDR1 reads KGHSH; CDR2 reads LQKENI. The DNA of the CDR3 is TGTGCCAGCTCACCGGGGACAGGGGGCAAGGTGGCTTTCTTT. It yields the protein CASSPGTGGKVAFF.

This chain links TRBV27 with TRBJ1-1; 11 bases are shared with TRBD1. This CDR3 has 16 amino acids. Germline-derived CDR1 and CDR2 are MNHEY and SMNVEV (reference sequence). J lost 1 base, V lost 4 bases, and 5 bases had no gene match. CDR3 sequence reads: CASSSADRGRNTEAFF. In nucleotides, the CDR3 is TGTGCCAGCAGTTCAGCGGACAGGGGGCGGAACACTGAAGCTTTCTTT.